This record looks at one TCR beta chain sequence and its context. The data are from a study of T cell changes during pregnancy in multiple sclerosis. Method: immunoSEQ multiplex PCR; TCRdb's copy keeps in-frame clones and lacks some. The table lists about 49,000 clones, around 90% of them singletons. The source of this sequence is a female donor in good health, enrolled as a control in a pregnancy study. Sequenced here: peripheral blood, sampled after pregnancy.

This chain's CDR3 is CASSLGEAGYNEQFF. CDR3 DNA: TGCGCCAGCAGCCTTGGTGAAGCGGGGTACAATGAGCAGTTCTTC. The chain carries TRBV5-1 and TRBJ2-1; 7 positions agree with TRBD2. Germline assignment: CDR1 SGHRS and CDR2 YFSETQ. The CDR3 contains 15 residues. V trimming: 4 bases; J trimming: 4 bases; junction bases outside the gene matches: 8.